This TCR beta chain was retrieved from a study of lymphopenia after photon versus proton radiotherapy. This clone appeared once. Its antigen is undetermined. V trimming: 5 bases; J trimming: 4 bases; junction bases outside the gene matches: 5. Germline lookup yields CDR1 SGHTA and CDR2 FQGTGA. The CDR3 is 14 amino acids. Study-level results: Oligoclonal CD8+ Temra expansion after nadir drove photon patients' diversity drop.

Sequencing used immunoSEQ multiplex PCR; TCRdb keeps in-frame clones, though not all of them. The data contain about 160,000 clones, less than 90% of them seen just once; the ten biggest clones take up around 5%. The chain uses TRBV7-3 and TRBJ1-1, with TRBD1 identical over 9 bases. The sequence derives from a man aged 50 or older with gastric cancer. The sample in question was peripheral blood, obtained from a patient treated with photon-based radiotherapy. The CDR3 region has the DNA TGTGCCAGCAGCCCAGCGACAGGGGGCACTGAAGCTTTCTTT. It codes for CASSPATGGTEAFF.